This T cell receptor (beta chain) was sequenced during a study of T-cell memory formation after mild COVID-19. Study as a whole: TCR clusters were largely donor specific.

TCRdb called the 5' RACE reads again in MiXCR, with one record for every CDR3 protein. The sample shows about 290,000 distinct CDR3 sequences, 15% to 20% of them seen only once. CDR3 size: 16 residues. V lost 0 bases and J lost 4, with 15 bases in between. CDR1 SGHRS and CDR2 YFSETQ come from the germline V gene. This clonotype turned up a few times. This chain uses TRBV5-1 with TRBJ2-3, with unresolved D. The origin of this receptor is a man aged 18 to 35 who had mild COVID-19 (a few samples of this study predate the infection). Cell type and time point are not known. Sequencing used PBMCs or a T cell subset sorted from them (not recorded which). In DNA, the CDR3 is TGCGCCAGCAGCTTGGCCATGGGGTTGGAAGCAGATACGCAGTATTTT. The encoded protein is CASSLAMGLEADTQYF.